This TCR beta chain was obtained from a study of T cells in Graves' hyperthyroidism and ophthalmopathy. Study details: Before any treatment, at initial diagnosis, peripheral blood was collected.

The CDR3 runs to 12 residues. The germline V gene has CDR1 SQVTM and CDR2 ANQGSEA. V trimming: 7 bases; J trimming: 9 bases; junction bases outside the gene matches: 6. RNA transcripts provided the source from which TCR beta CDR3 regions were amplified. When the TCR CDR3 underwent first-round RT-PCR, the HTBI primer set was used. Each CDR3 protein gets one entry after TCRdb re-called the multiplex PCR reads with MiXCR. The sample records 300,000 to 500,000 distinct CDR3 sequences, over 12% being singletons. This chain connects TRBV29-1 to TRBJ1-6; TRBD1 matches at 7 bases. This TCR derives from a man aged 45-60 years with Graves' ophthalmopathy. Sequencing was done on a sample of blood. In DNA form, the CDR3 reads TGCAGCGCCGGGACAGAGGGTTCACCCCTCCACTTT. Translated: CSAGTEGSPLHF.